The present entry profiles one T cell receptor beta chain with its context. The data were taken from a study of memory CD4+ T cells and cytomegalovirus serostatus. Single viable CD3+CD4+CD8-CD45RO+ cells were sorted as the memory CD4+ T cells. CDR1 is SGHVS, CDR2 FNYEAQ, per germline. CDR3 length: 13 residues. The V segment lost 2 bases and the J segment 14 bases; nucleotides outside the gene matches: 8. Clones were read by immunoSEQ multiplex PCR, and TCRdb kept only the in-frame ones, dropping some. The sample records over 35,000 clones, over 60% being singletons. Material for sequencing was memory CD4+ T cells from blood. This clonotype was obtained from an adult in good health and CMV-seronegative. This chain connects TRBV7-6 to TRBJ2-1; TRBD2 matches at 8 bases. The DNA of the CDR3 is TGTGCCAGCAGCTTAAGTGATAGCGGGGAGAAGTTCTTC. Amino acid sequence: CASSLSDSGEKFF. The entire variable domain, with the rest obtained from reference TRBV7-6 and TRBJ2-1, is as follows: GAGVSQSPRYKVTKRGQDVALRCDPISGHVSLYWYRQALGQGPEFLTYFNYEAQQDKSGLPNDRFSAERPEGSISTLTIQRTEQRDSAMYRCASSLSDSGEKFFGPGTRLTVL.